Following are 22 T cell receptor beta chains from one sample sequenced in a study of cytomegalovirus exposure and HLA in healthy donors. Use of 60 Vbeta and 13 Jbeta primers characterized the PCR. The protocol was immunoSEQ multiplex PCR, while the TCRdb copy is restricted to in-frame clones and leaves out a portion. Seen here are some 150,000 clones, over 70% observed once, and the top ten hold roughly 4.4%. The sequenced material came from PBMCs. These receptors originate from a man under 40 in good health and CMV-seronegative.

The V gene is TRBV28, the J gene TRBJ1-1; D perhaps matches TRBD1 (6 bases). Germline CDR1 MDHEN, CDR2 SYDVKM. This CDR3 region has 15 residues. Trimming took off 6 bases at V and 1 base at J, with 15 bases between the two ends. The CDR3 loop is CASSLAGAGNTEAFF. The CDR3 bases are TGTGCCAGCAGCCTCGCGGGGGCGGGGAACACTGAAGCTTTCTTT.

This rearrangement joins TRBV18 to TRBJ1-5; 7 nucleotides match TRBD1. Germline CDR1 KGHSH, CDR2 LQKENI. Germline trimming cut 5 bases from V and 5 bases from J; bases unmatched to any gene: 3. The CDR3 sequence is 13 residues long. The CDR3 DNA is TGTGCCAGCTCAGGACAGGACCATCAGCCCCAGCATTTT. Translating gives CASSGQDHQPQHF.

The table lists this clone with a few counts. The chain employs TRBV7-3 and TRBJ1-1; D is undetermined. The CDR3 runs 13 residues. V gave up 2 bases and J gave up 6 bases, with 10 bases separating them. Per the germline V gene, CDR1 is SGHTA and CDR2 is FQGTGA. The CDR3 spells CASSLDPGSEAFF. The CDR3 nucleotides read TGTGCCAGCAGCTTAGACCCGGGGTCTGAAGCTTTCTTT.

V gene TRBV9 combines with J gene TRBJ2-1, with D unresolved. Germline CDR1 reads SGDLS; CDR2 reads YYNGEE. CDR3 length: 17 amino acids. V lost 5 bases and J 2 bases, leaving 20 bases between the germline ends. The chain's CDR3 is CASSSILSPGPYNEQFF. In DNA form, the CDR3 reads TGTGCCAGCAGTTCAATCTTGTCTCCGGGTCCCTACAATGAGCAGTTCTTC.

The V gene is TRBV4-2, the J gene TRBJ2-2, with 12 bases matching TRBD2. The CDR3 consists of 18 residues. The V segment lost 1 base and the J segment 6 bases; nucleotides outside the gene matches: 9. Germline V gene sequence: CDR1 LGHNA, CDR2 YNFKEQ. CDR3 in amino acids: CASSQGLAGASDAGELFF. In DNA, the CDR3 is TGTGCCAGCAGCCAAGGACTAGCGGGAGCATCGGACGCCGGGGAGCTGTTTTTT.

The chain employs TRBV5-6 and TRBJ1-3; D perhaps matches TRBD1 (5 bases). The length of the CDR3 is 13 residues. The ends were cut back, 4 bases at V and 4 bases at J, with 9 bases in the middle. The germline V gene has CDR1 SGHDT and CDR2 YYEEEE. In DNA form, the CDR3 reads TGTGCCAGCAGCCAGGGCAGGGGAAACACCATATATTTT. Protein sequence: CASSQGRGNTIYF.

The V call is TRBV6-6, the J call TRBJ2-4; no definite D call. V lost 5 bases to trimming and J lost 6 bases, with 8 bases between them. CDR1 and CDR2 (germline): MNHNY, SVGAGI (reference sequence). The CDR3 is 12 amino acids. The CDR3: CASSGSGNIQYF. CDR3 DNA: TGTGCCAGCAGTGGTTCGGGAAACATTCAGTACTTC.

This rearrangement joins TRBV27 to TRBJ1-1; unclear D gene. Trimming shortened V by 7 bases and J by 1 base, and 10 bases separated the two germline ends. The CDR3 totals 13 residues. Germline CDR1 reads MNHEY; CDR2 reads SMNVEV (reference sequence). The CDR3 nucleotides read TGTGCCAGCATCCAACGGGGGAACACTGAAGCTTTCTTT. Protein sequence: CASIQRGNTEAFF.

This clone was recorded a few times. The rearrangement joins TRBV7-3 to TRBJ2-2; weak D call: TRBD1 (6 bases). V lost 7 bases and J lost 0, with 12 bases in between. CDR3 length equals 15 residues. CDR1 is SGHTA and CDR2 is FQGTGA in the germline V gene. The DNA of the CDR3 is TGTGCCAGCAACCTCAGGGGTTCGAACACCGGGGAGCTGTTTTTT. Amino acid sequence: CASNLRGSNTGELFF.

This clone was counted a few times. The chain employs TRBV30 and TRBJ1-6; 11 bases match TRBD1. The CDR3 covers 15 residues. The germline V gene encodes CDR1 GTSNPN and CDR2 SVGIG (reference sequence). With V trimmed by 1 base and J by 12 bases, 8 bases remained unmatched. The CDR3 is CAWSELGQGALPLHF. CDR3 nucleotides: TGTGCCTGGAGTGAACTCGGACAGGGGGCTTTACCCCTCCACTTT.

The V and J genes are TRBV7-2 and TRBJ2-7, with TRBD1 matching 10 bases. Per the germline V gene, CDR1 is SGHTA and CDR2 is FQGNSA. The CDR3 runs 13 residues. With V trimmed by 6 bases and J by 5 bases, 4 bases remained unmatched. CDR3 DNA: TGTGCCAGCAGTGTGACAGGGGGCGACGAGCAGTACTTC. Amino acid sequence: CASSVTGGDEQYF.

A note on this clone: The CDR3 does not end in the conserved phenylalanine or tryptophan, so this is likely a read error. The V and J genes are TRBV7-2 and TRBJ1-1, with D perhaps matching TRBD1 (6 bases). Germline CDR1 and CDR2: SGHTA and FQGNSA. V was cut by 2 bases and J by 3 bases, with 10 bases left in between. The CDR3 consists of 14 residues. The DNA of the CDR3 is TGTGCCAGCAGCTTAAGTCCAGGGGACACTGAAGCTTTCCTT. This gives the protein CASSLSPGDTEAFL.

The rearrangement links TRBV6-4 to TRBJ1-2; no firm D call. Germline CDR1 and CDR2: MRHNA and SNTAGT. V lost 7 bases and J lost 0, with 12 bases in between. This CDR3 is 14 amino acids long. The CDR3 bases are TGTGCCAGCACTGGTCCGGGGACTAACTATGGCTACACCTTC. Translated, it gives CASTGPGTNYGYTF.

In nucleotides, the CDR3 is TGTGCCAGCAGCGTCAGTACAGGGGACGGTGGCTACACCTTC. Encoded protein: CASSVSTGDGGYTF. This chain connects TRBV9 to TRBJ1-2, with 7 bases identical to TRBD1. CDR3 length: 14 amino acids. Germline trimming cut 2 bases from V and 7 bases from J; bases unmatched to any gene: 8. Germline V gene sequence: CDR1 SGDLS, CDR2 YYNGEE.

This rearrangement joins TRBV15 to TRBJ1-5; TRBD1 matches 7 bases. The germline V gene has CDR1 LNHNV and CDR2 YYDKDF (reference sequence). Trimming at V came to 7 bases and at J to 3 bases, leaving 12 bases not matched to a gene. The CDR3 extends over 16 amino acids. The CDR3 sequence is CATNQRGGRTNQPQHF. The DNA of the CDR3 is TGTGCCACCAATCAACGAGGGGGCAGGACCAATCAGCCCCAGCATTTT.

This clone has a handful of counts. The genes are TRBV7-8 and TRBJ1-2; tentatively, D is TRBD1 (5 bases). Trimming cost V 5 bases and J 5 bases, with 21 bases left between them. Germline V lookup: CDR1 SGHVS, CDR2 FQNEAQ. The CDR3 sequence is 16 residues long. DNA of the CDR3: TGTGCCAGCAGCCTCGACAGCGAGGAATCGGAGTATGGCTACACCTTC. Translated, it gives CASSLDSEESEYGYTF.

This chain connects TRBV4-1 to TRBJ2-2; possibly TRBD2 for D (6 bases). Trimming removed 1 base at V and 7 bases at J, with 10 bases between. Germline lookup yields CDR1 MGHRA and CDR2 YSYEKL. This CDR3 spans 14 amino acids. The CDR3 sequence is CASSQVGGNGELFF. CDR3 in DNA: TGCGCCAGCAGCCAAGTCGGGGGTAACGGGGAGCTGTTTTTT.

V is TRBV6-6 and J is TRBJ1-2, with D maybe TRBD1 (6 bases). Germline V CDR1 and CDR2: MNHNY, SVGAGI (reference sequence). This CDR3 is 12 amino acids long. The V end was cut by 4 bases, the J end by 8 bases, with 11 bases between. CDR3 region: CASSLGAYGYTF. DNA for the CDR3: TGTGCCAGCAGTTTGGGGGCGTACGGCTACACCTTC.

The V gene is TRBV10-3, the J gene TRBJ2-6; maybe TRBD1 (5 bases). CDR3 length equals 16 residues. The ends were cut back, 10 bases at V and 0 bases at J, with 16 bases in the middle. Germline lookup yields CDR1 ENHRY and CDR2 SYGVKD. CDR3: CATQATGLSGANVLTF. The CDR3 DNA reads TGTGCCACCCAGGCCACAGGCCTCTCTGGGGCCAACGTCCTGACTTTC.

J is TRBJ2-6 and V is TRBV28; D call uncertain. Germline V gene sequence: CDR1 MDHEN, CDR2 SYDVKM. This CDR3 has 14 residues. Trimming took off 6 bases at V and 4 bases at J, with 10 bases between the two ends. The chain's CDR3 is CASSHFSGANVLTF. Here the CDR3 DNA reads TGTGCCAGCAGCCACTTTTCCGGGGCCAACGTCCTGACTTTC.

V usage is TRBV9 and J usage is TRBJ2-7, with D possibly being TRBD1 (5 bases). Looked up from germline, CDR1 is SGDLS and CDR2 is YYNGEE. The CDR3 is 12 residues long. The V gene lost 3 bases and the J gene lost 7 bases, with 11 bases spanning the gap. The CDR3 sequence: CASSAQGEEQYF. The CDR3 region has the DNA TGTGCCAGCAGCGCTCAGGGTGAGGAGCAGTACTTC.

This clone was recorded a few times. The rearrangement uses TRBV28 and TRBJ1-1; D possibly corresponds to TRBD1 (5 bases). Per the germline V gene, CDR1 is MDHEN and CDR2 is SYDVKM. Trimming stripped 5 bases from V and 1 base from J, with 14 bases between. The CDR3 loop spans 15 amino acids. The chain's CDR3 is CASSILSGGNTEAFF. The CDR3 nucleotides are TGTGCCAGCAGTATTCTTTCCGGGGGGAACACTGAAGCTTTCTTT.